What follows are 29 T cell receptor beta chains derived from one specimen sequenced in a study of T-cell memory formation after mild COVID-19. TCRdb passed the 5' RACE reads through MiXCR, listing each CDR3 protein once. The sample lists under 110,000 distinct CDR3 sequences, 9.5% to 15% seen once, with 27% in the top ten. The sequencing input was PBMCs or a T cell subset sorted from them (not recorded which). The receptors here all came from an adult woman who had mild COVID-19 (a few samples of this study predate the infection). Cell type and time point are not known.

The chain carries TRBV4-1 and TRBJ1-6; 7 bases agree with TRBD1. V gave up 6 bases and J gave up 5 bases; unmatched junction bases: 4. This CDR3 is 14 amino acids long. Germline assignment: CDR1 MGHRA and CDR2 YSYEKL. The CDR3 coding sequence is TGCGCCAGCAGTCGGGACAGCAATAATTCACCCCTCCACTTT. This sequence encodes CASSRDSNNSPLHF.

This sequence joins TRBV7-6 and TRBJ2-5, with D perhaps being TRBD1 or TRBD2 (5 bases each). The CDR3 contains 14 residues. Germline CDR1 is SGHVS and CDR2 is FNYEAQ. The germline V and J ends were trimmed by 8 bases and 4 bases, with 17 bases remaining between them. CDR3 in amino acids: CASGKGPPGETQYF. DNA of the CDR3: TGTGCCAGCGGAAAGGGACCGCCCGGAGAGACCCAGTACTTC.

This clonotype was picked up a small number of times. The chain carries TRBV4-1 and TRBJ2-7; the match to TRBD1 covers 9 bases. V trimming: 3 bases; J trimming: 3 bases; junction bases outside the gene matches: 3. Per the germline V gene, CDR1 is MGHRA and CDR2 is YSYEKL. The CDR3 contains 14 residues. The CDR3 DNA reads TGCGCCAGCAGCCACCCGGGACAGGGCTACGAGCAGTACTTC. Translation: CASSHPGQGYEQYF.

The chain carries TRBV19 and TRBJ2-3; 9 bases align to TRBD1. From germline, CDR1 is LNHDA and CDR2 SQIVND (reference sequence). The V gene end was trimmed by 2 bases and the J gene end by 4 bases; junction bases not matched to a gene: 10. This CDR3 contains 17 residues. The CDR3 here is CASSITSGTGSPDTQYF. The CDR3 DNA sequence: TGTGCCAGTAGTATAACCTCCGGGACAGGGAGCCCAGATACGCAGTATTTT.

The V gene is TRBV11-3, the J gene TRBJ2-3, with 7 bases that match TRBD1. V dropped 5 bases and J dropped 0; count of bases not matched to a gene: 8. Germline lookup yields CDR1 SGHNT and CDR2 YENEEA. This CDR3 has 16 amino acids. The CDR3 spells CASSLLRGPSTDTQYF. CDR3 coding DNA: TGTGCCAGCAGCCTCCTTAGGGGGCCTAGCACAGATACGCAGTATTTT.

The rearrangement links TRBV29-1 to TRBJ2-2; TRBD1 agrees at 7 bases. CDR1 is SQVTM, CDR2 ANQGSEA, per germline. V was clipped by 6 bases and J by 5 bases; unmatched bases: 6. CDR3 length: 13 residues. This chain's CDR3 is CSVETGMTGELFF. In nucleotides, the CDR3 is TGCAGCGTCGAGACAGGGATGACCGGGGAGCTGTTTTTT.

A few counts support this clonotype. This chain connects TRBV6-2 or TRBV6-3 to TRBJ2-3; possibly TRBD2 for D (6 bases). Germline V lookup: CDR1 MNHEY, CDR2 SVGEGT. V shed 5 bases and J shed 2 bases, with 11 bases lying between them. CDR3 length: 14 residues. For the CDR3, the DNA is TGTGCCAGCAGTGTACTAGCCTTCACAGATACGCAGTATTTT. It codes for CASSVLAFTDTQYF.

This rearrangement joins TRBV25-1 to TRBJ1-1; perhaps TRBD1 as D (5 bases). From germline, CDR1 is MGHDK and CDR2 SYGVNS. CDR3 length: 15 residues. V lost 5 bases to trimming and J lost 1 base, with 14 bases between them. The CDR3 nucleotides are TGTGCCAGCAGTTTGGGACTTCAAGGGAACACTGAAGCTTTCTTT. Protein: CASSLGLQGNTEAFF.

This chain uses TRBV5-1 with TRBJ2-4, with 7 bases aligning to TRBD1. The germline gives CDR1 SGHRS, CDR2 YFSETQ. Trimming cost V 3 bases and J 8 bases; bases outside gene matches: 5. The CDR3 is 13 amino acids. CDR3 sequence reads: CASSSYRGDIQYF. CDR3 DNA sequence: TGCGCCAGCAGCTCTTACAGGGGTGACATTCAGTACTTC.

This clonotype was detected ten times or more. The rearrangement joins TRBV7-8 to TRBJ2-1; 11 nucleotides line up with TRBD2. Per the germline V gene, CDR1 is SGHVS and CDR2 is FQNEAQ. Trimming removed 4 bases from V and 3 bases from J; junction bases left unmatched: 8. The CDR3 is 17 amino acids. Written as DNA, the CDR3 is TGTGCCAGCAGCTCCCCCGCGACTAGCGGGAACTACAATGAGCAGTTCTTC. Translation: CASSSPATSGNYNEQFF.

The chain combines TRBV6-2 or TRBV6-3 with TRBJ2-2; D assignment may be TRBD1 or TRBD2 (5 bases each). This CDR3 contains 16 residues. V shed 0 bases and J shed 2 bases, with 10 bases lying between them. The germline gives CDR1 MNHEY, CDR2 SVGEGT. The CDR3 spells CASSYSTAANTGELFF. The CDR3 bases are TGTGCCAGCAGTTACTCGACAGCGGCTAACACCGGGGAGCTGTTTTTT.

Comment on this clonotype: At one boundary the junction diverges from the germline segment, which might be a read error. This sequence joins TRBV12-3 or TRBV12-4 and TRBJ1-1; 7 positions match TRBD1. This CDR3 is built from 17 residues. CDR3 protein: CAGSPPRGTDVNTEAFF. In nucleotides, the CDR3 is TGTGCCGGCAGTCCCCCTCGGGGGACAGATGTGAACACTGAAGCTTTCTTT.

This clonotype turned up a few times. This chain joins TRBV7-9 and TRBJ2-7, with TRBD1 as a possible D gene (5 bases). Germline V gene data show CDR1 as SEHNR and CDR2 as FQNEAQ (reference sequence). With 6 bases removed from V and 1 base from J, the gap between germline ends came to 19 bases. This CDR3 has 16 amino acids. The CDR3 reads CASSNTPGLWSYEQYF. DNA of the CDR3: TGTGCCAGCAGTAATACTCCAGGGCTGTGGTCCTACGAGCAGTACTTC.

A word on this clonotype: A much larger clone is a single base away; this may be a read error. The chain recombines TRBV7-9 with TRBJ2-3; TRBD1 matches 9 bases. The V and J ends lost 6 bases and 1 base, in that order; junction bases with no gene match: 14. The CDR3 length is 18 residues. Germline lookup yields CDR1 SEHNR and CDR2 FQNEAQ (reference sequence). The CDR3, as DNA: TGTGCCAGCAGATCCGCCCCCGGGACAGGGAGAGGCACAGATACGCAGTATTTT. The encoded protein is CASRSAPGTGRGTDTQYF.

This clonotype was recorded at least ten times. CDR3 region: CASSETSGGATDTQYF. The CDR3 nucleotides are TGTGCCAGCAGCGAGACTAGCGGGGGGGCAACAGATACGCAGTATTTT. This sequence joins TRBV7-3 and TRBJ2-3, with 14 positions matching TRBD2. V lost 5 bases, J lost 3 bases, and 4 bases stayed unmatched. The germline gives CDR1 SGHTA, CDR2 FQGTGA. This CDR3 has 16 amino acids.

Ten or more counts support this clonotype. The rearrangement uses TRBV7-6 and TRBJ2-3; D is undetermined. This CDR3 comprises 14 residues. V was pared by 0 bases and J by 3 bases, with 7 bases between. Germline lookup yields CDR1 SGHVS and CDR2 FNYEAQ. CDR3 DNA sequence: TGTGCCAGCAGCTTAGCGCGTCATACAGATACGCAGTATTTT. Translated, it gives CASSLARHTDTQYF.

This clonotype was recorded a few times. This CDR3 is CASSLGQGIYEQYF. CDR3 coding DNA: TGTGCCAGCAGCTTGGGACAGGGGATCTACGAGCAGTACTTC. V is TRBV5-6 and J is TRBJ2-7, with TRBD1 matching over 8 bases. The CDR3 is made up of 14 amino acids. The germline gives CDR1 SGHDT, CDR2 YYEEEE. V was pared by 0 bases and J by 3 bases, with 2 bases of the junction left unmatched.

This clonotype appeared once. This could be a read error, since a much larger clone is one nucleotide away. The CDR3 is CASRRTTGGGNTGELFF. The CDR3 DNA follows: TGTGCCAGCAGACGGACCACGGGCGGCGGCAACACCGGGGAGCTGTTTTTT. V is TRBV4-2 and J is TRBJ2-2; no clear D gene. The germline V gene has CDR1 LGHNA and CDR2 YNFKEQ. There are 17 residues in the CDR3. Trimming took off 6 bases at V and 2 bases at J, with 19 bases between the two ends.

The chain uses TRBV18 and TRBJ1-1; the D is unclear. Deletions cut 3 bases from V and 3 bases from J, with 5 bases between. Germline CDR1 reads KGHSH; CDR2 reads LQKENI. The CDR3 is made up of 12 amino acids. CDR3 DNA sequence: TGTGCCAGCTCACCGGACGACACTGAAGCTTTCTTT. Translation: CASSPDDTEAFF.

This clonotype was detected only a few times. V gene TRBV7-9 combines with J gene TRBJ2-2; D perhaps matches TRBD1 (5 bases). CDR1 is SEHNR, CDR2 FQNEAQ, per germline (reference sequence). The CDR3 loop spans 14 amino acids. V gave up 7 bases and J gave up 3 bases, with 12 bases separating them. The CDR3 loop reads CASKGKVDTGELFF. In nucleotides, the CDR3 is TGTGCCAGCAAGGGGAAAGTGGACACCGGGGAGCTGTTTTTT.

This clonotype was counted between two and nine times. The CDR3 loop is CSALDRGYGYTF. The CDR3, as DNA: TGCAGCGCCCTGGACAGGGGCTATGGCTACACCTTC. The V call is TRBV29-1, the J call TRBJ1-2; 9 nucleotides line up with TRBD1. CDR1 SQVTM and CDR2 ANQGSEA come from the germline V gene. V trimming: 7 bases; J trimming: 4 bases; junction bases outside the gene matches: 4. The CDR3 length is 12 residues.

The chain employs TRBV4-2 and TRBJ2-7; D remains unclear. The CDR3 extends over 15 amino acids. Deletions cut 0 bases from V and 0 bases from J, with 9 bases between. CDR1 LGHNA and CDR2 YNFKEQ come from the germline V gene. For the CDR3, the DNA is TGTGCCAGCAGCCAAGATAGGGCGTCCTCCTACGAGCAGTACTTC. The encoded protein is CASSQDRASSYEQYF.

This clonotype was found a few times. This chain uses TRBV28 with TRBJ2-7; D might be TRBD1 or TRBD2, each matching 6 bases. Trimming stripped 7 bases from V and 7 bases from J, with 8 bases between. Germline loops: CDR1 MDHEN, CDR2 SYDVKM. This CDR3 is built from 10 residues. The CDR3 nucleotides read TGTGCCAGCAAAGGGGGGGAGCAGTACTTC. Translation: CASKGGEQYF. The variable domain in full, completed from reference TRBV28 and TRBJ2-7, reads DVKVTQSSRYLVKRTGEKVFLECVQDMDHENMFWYRQDPGLGLRLIYFSYDVKMKEKGDIPEGYSVSREKKERFSLILESASTNQTSMYLCASKGGEQYFGPGTRLTVT.

This clonotype was seen more than once but under ten times. This chain uses TRBV27 with TRBJ1-1, with 7 bases that match TRBD1. V trimming: 0 bases; J trimming: 5 bases; junction bases outside the gene matches: 3. Germline-derived CDR1 and CDR2 are MNHEY and SMNVEV (reference sequence). There are 14 residues in the CDR3. CDR3 bases: TGTGCCAGCAGTTTATCGGCAGGGGGGACTGAAGCTTTCTTT. The encoded protein is CASSLSAGGTEAFF.

Turning to this clonotype: A much larger clone lies a single base off, so this may be a read error. The chain has TRBV12-3 or TRBV12-4 and TRBJ2-2; D not certain. This CDR3 region has 13 residues. As DNA, the CDR3 is TGTGCCAGCAGTGTACAGAACACCTGGGAGCTGTTTTTT. It encodes CASSVQNTWELFF.

This clonotype came up many times. The rearrangement links TRBV7-6 to TRBJ2-3; 7 nucleotides line up with TRBD2. The CDR3 sequence is 16 residues long. The V gene end was trimmed by 4 bases and the J gene end by 5 bases; junction bases not matched to a gene: 12. CDR1 and CDR2 from the germline V gene are SGHVS and FNYEAQ. In DNA, the CDR3 is TGTGCCAGCAGCTCCGGGCGGGAGAGTCGTCTAGATACGCAGTATTTT. Amino acids: CASSSGRESRLDTQYF.

The chain recombines TRBV7-9 with TRBJ1-2, with TRBD1 matching over 7 bases. This CDR3 is 13 amino acids long. Germline V lookup: CDR1 SEHNR, CDR2 FQNEAQ (reference sequence). V lost 3 bases to trimming and J lost 4 bases; unmatched junction nucleotides: 2. As DNA, the CDR3 is TGTGCCAGCAGCTTGGGGACAGCCTATGGCTACACCTTC. Translation: CASSLGTAYGYTF. Full variable domain (remainder filled in from reference TRBV7-9 and TRBJ1-2): DTGVSQNPRHKITKRGQNVTFRCDPISEHNRLYWYRQTLGQGPEFLTYFQNEAQLEKSRLLSDRFSAERPKGSFSTLEIQRTEQGDSAMYLCASSLGTAYGYTFGSGTRLTVV.

The rearrangement joins TRBV4-2 to TRBJ2-2, with D perhaps being TRBD1 or TRBD2 (5 bases each). Trimming pared 0 bases from V and 4 bases from J, leaving 12 bases between. The length of the CDR3 is 16 residues. CDR1 and CDR2 (germline): LGHNA, YNFKEQ. In DNA form, the CDR3 reads TGTGCCAGCAGCCAAGAGGGGGTTGTCGGCACCGGGGAGCTGTTTTTT. It codes for CASSQEGVVGTGELFF.

The table lists this clonotype with a few counts. This chain uses TRBV11-2 with TRBJ1-5; 10 bases match TRBD1. The CDR3 is 17 residues long. With V trimmed by 4 bases and J by 0 bases, 6 bases remained unmatched. The germline V gene encodes CDR1 SGHAT and CDR2 FQNNGV. The CDR3 DNA reads TGTGCCAGCAGCTCCGGACAGGGGGGAGATAGCAATCAGCCCCAGCATTTT. Translation: CASSSGQGGDSNQPQHF.